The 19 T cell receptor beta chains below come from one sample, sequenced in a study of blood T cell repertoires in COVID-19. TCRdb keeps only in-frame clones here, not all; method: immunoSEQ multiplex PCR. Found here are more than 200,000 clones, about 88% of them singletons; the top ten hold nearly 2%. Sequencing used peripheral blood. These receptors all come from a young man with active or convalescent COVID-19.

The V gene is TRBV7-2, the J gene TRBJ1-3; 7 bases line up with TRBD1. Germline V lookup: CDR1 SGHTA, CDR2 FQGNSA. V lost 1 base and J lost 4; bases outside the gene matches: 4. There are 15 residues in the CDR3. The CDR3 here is CASSLDGRGGNTIYF. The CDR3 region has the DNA TGTGCCAGCAGCTTAGATGGCAGGGGGGGAAACACCATATATTTT.

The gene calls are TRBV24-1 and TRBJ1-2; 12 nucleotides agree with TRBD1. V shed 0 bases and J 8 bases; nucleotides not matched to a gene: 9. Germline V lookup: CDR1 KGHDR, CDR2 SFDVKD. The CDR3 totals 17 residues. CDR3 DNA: TGTGCCACCAGTGATTTGACCGGGACAGGGGGCCTGGGAGGCTACACCTTC. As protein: CATSDLTGTGGLGGYTF.

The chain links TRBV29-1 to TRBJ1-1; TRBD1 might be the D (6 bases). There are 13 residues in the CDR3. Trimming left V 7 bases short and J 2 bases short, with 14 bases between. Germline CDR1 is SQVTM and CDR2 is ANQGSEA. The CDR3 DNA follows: TGCAGCGCACACCGGGACACTAACACTGAAGCTTTCTTT. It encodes CSAHRDTNTEAFF.

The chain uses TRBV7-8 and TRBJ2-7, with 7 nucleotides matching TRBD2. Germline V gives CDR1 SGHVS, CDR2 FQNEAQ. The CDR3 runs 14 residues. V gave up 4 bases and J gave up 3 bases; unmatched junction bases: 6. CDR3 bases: TGTGCCAGCAGCTGGAAAGGGAGGGACTACGAGCAGTACTTC. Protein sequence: CASSWKGRDYEQYF.

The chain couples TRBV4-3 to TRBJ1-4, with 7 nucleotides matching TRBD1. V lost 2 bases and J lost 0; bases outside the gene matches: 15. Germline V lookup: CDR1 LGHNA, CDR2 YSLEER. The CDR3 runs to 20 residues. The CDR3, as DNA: TGCGCCAGCAGCCAACCCTGGGGCGGGACAGCGAACGCAACTAATGAAAAACTGTTTTTT. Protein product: CASSQPWGGTANATNEKLFF.

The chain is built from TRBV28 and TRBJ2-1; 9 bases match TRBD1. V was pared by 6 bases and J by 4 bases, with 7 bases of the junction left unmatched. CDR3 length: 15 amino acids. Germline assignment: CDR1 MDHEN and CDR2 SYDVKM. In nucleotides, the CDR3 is TGTGCCAGCAGCTTCACCGGGACAGGGTACAATGAGCAGTTCTTC. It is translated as CASSFTGTGYNEQFF.

This chain's CDR3 is CASSGSGTGQEKLFF. CDR3 DNA: TGTGCCAGCAGTGGATCCGGGACAGGGCAGGAAAAACTGTTTTTT. The rearrangement joins TRBV25-1 to TRBJ1-4, with 9 bases lining up with TRBD1. From germline, CDR1 is MGHDK and CDR2 SYGVNS. The CDR3 is 15 amino acids. The V and J ends lost 4 bases and 8 bases, in that order; junction bases with no gene match: 8.

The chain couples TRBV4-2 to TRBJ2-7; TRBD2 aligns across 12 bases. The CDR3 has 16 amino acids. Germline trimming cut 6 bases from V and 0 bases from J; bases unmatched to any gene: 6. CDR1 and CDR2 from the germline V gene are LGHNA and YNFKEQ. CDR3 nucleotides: TGTGCCAGCAGTAGGACTAGCGGGGATTCCTCCTACGAGCAGTACTTC. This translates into CASSRTSGDSSYEQYF.

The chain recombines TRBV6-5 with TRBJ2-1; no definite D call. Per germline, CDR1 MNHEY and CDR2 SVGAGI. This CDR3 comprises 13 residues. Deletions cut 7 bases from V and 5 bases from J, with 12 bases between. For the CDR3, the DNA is TGTGCCAGCACCATGACAACCAACAATGAGCAGTTCTTC. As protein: CASTMTTNNEQFF.

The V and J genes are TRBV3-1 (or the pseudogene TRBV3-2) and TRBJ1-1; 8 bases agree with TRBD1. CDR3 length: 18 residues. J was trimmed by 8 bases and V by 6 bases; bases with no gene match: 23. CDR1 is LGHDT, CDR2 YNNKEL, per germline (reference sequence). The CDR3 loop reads CASSHSSPTPGQEREAFF. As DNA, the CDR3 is TGTGCCAGCAGTCATTCATCCCCCACTCCGGGACAGGAAAGGGAAGCTTTCTTT.

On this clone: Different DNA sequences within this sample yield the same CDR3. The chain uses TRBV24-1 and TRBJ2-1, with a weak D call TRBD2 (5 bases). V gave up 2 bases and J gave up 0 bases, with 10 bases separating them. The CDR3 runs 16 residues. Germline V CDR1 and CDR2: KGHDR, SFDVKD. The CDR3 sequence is CATSDSSGGSYNEQFF. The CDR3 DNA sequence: TGTGCCACCAGTGATTCTTCCGGAGGCTCCTACAATGAGCAGTTCTTC.

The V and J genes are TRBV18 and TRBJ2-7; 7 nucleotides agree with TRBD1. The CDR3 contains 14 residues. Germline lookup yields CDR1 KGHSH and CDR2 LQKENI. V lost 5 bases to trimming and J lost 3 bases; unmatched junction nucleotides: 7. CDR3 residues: CASSNRQGSYEQYF. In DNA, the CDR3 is TGTGCCAGCTCAAACCGACAGGGAAGCTACGAGCAGTACTTC.

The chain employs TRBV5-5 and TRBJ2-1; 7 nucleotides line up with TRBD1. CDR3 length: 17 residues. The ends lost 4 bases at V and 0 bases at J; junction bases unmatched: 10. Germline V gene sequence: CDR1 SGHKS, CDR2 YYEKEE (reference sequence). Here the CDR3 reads CASSPRDSRISYNEQFF. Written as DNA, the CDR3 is TGTGCCAGCAGCCCCAGGGACAGTAGGATCTCCTACAATGAGCAGTTCTTC.

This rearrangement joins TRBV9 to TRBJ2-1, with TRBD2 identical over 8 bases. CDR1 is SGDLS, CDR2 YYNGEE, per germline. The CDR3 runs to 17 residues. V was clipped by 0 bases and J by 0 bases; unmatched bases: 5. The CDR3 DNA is TGTGCCAGCAGCGTAGATAGCGGGGATAGCTCCTACAATGAGCAGTTCTTC. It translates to CASSVDSGDSSYNEQFF. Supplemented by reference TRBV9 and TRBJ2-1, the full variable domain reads DSGVTQTPKHLITATGQRVTLRCSPRSGDLSVYWYQQSLDQGLQFLIQYYNGEERAKGNILERFSAQQFPDLHSELNLSSLELGDSALYFCASSVDSGDSSYNEQFFGPGTRLTVL.

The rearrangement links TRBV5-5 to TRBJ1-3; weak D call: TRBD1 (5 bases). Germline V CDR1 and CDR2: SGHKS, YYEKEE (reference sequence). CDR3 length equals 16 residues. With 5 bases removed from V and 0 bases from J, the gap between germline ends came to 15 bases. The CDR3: CASRASRGLSGNTIYF. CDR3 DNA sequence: TGTGCCAGCAGGGCATCGCGGGGACTCTCTGGAAACACCATATATTTT.

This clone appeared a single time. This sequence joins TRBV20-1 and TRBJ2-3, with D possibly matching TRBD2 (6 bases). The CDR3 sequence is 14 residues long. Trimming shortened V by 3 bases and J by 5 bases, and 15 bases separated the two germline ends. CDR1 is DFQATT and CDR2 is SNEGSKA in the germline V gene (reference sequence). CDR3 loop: CSASRGTTGDTQYF. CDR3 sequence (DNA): TGCAGTGCTAGTCGGGGGACCACCGGAGATACGCAGTATTTT.

CDR3 loop: CASTLGGTGGQPQHF. The CDR3 coding sequence is TGTGCCAGCACCTTGGGAGGGACCGGAGGTCAGCCCCAGCATTTT. The V and J genes are TRBV6-6 and TRBJ1-5, with D maybe TRBD1 (5 bases). Deletions cut 7 bases from V and 6 bases from J, with 19 bases between. Germline CDR1 is MNHNY and CDR2 is SVGAGI (reference sequence). CDR3 length: 15 amino acids.

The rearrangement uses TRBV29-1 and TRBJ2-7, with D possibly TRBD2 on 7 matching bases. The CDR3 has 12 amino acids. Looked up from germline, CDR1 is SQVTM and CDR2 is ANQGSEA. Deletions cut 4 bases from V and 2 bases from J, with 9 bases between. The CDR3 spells CSVGGGPYEQYF. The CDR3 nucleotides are TGCAGCGTTGGGGGGGGCCCCTACGAGCAGTACTTC.

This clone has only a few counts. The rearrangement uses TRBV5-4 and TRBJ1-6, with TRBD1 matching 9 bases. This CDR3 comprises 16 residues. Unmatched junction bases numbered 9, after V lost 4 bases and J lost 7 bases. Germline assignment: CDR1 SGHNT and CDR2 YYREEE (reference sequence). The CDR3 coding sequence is TGTGCCAGCAGCCAACTGGGCGGGACAGGGAATTCACCCCTCCACTTT. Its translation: CASSQLGGTGNSPLHF.